The T cell receptor beta chain under discussion was sequenced for a study of CD8+ T cells in alopecia areata. Sequencing templates came from extracted RNA that was reverse transcribed into cDNA. TCRdb's table, derived via immunoSEQ multiplex PCR, lists solely in-frame clones and lacks some. This repertoire shows around 190,000 clones, about 56% found once; its top ten account for under 5%. PBMC-derived CD4+ and CD8+ T cells were sorted. Per germline, CDR1 MNHEY and CDR2 SVGAGI. The CDR3 spans 14 residues. V was trimmed by 0 bases and J by 2 bases, leaving 7 bases between them. A remark on this clone: What it binds is unknown.

Study results and caveats: Alopecia totalis/universalis scalp especially showed more expanded CD8+ clones than normal scalp.

The clonotype comes from a human donor in good health. Sequencing input: CD8+ T cells sorted from blood. The chain combines TRBV6-5 with TRBJ1-1; D remains unclear. The DNA for the CDR3 is TGTGCCAGCAGTTACTCCCTAGGAAACACTGAAGCTTTCTTT. Its protein is CASSYSLGNTEAFF.